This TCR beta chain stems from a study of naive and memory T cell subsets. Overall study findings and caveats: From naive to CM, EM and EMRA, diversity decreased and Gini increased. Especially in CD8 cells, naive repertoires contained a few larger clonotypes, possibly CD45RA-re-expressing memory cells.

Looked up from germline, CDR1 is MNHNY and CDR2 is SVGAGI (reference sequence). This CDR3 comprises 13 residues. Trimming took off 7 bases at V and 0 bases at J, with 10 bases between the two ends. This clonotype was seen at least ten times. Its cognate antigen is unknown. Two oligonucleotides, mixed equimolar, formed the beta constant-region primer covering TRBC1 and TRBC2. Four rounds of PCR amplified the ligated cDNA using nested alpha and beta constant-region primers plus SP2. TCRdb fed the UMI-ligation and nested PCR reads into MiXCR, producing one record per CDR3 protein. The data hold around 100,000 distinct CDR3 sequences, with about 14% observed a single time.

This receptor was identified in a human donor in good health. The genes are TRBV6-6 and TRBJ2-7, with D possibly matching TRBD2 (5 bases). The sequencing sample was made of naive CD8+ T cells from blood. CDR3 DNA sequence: TGTGCCAGCATGAGAGGGAGCTCCTACGAGCAGTACTTC. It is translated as CASMRGSSYEQYF.